The clone carrying this T cell receptor delta chain has more than one count but fewer than ten. A far larger clone is just one base off, so this is likely a read error. The sample carries other DNA sequences with the same CDR3. Vgamma9/Vdelta2+ and Vdelta2-negative gammadelta T cells were flow-sorted from PBMC for bulk sequencing. The data belong to a study of γδ T cells in repeated Plasmodium falciparum infection. Whole-study context: Donors had four controlled P. falciparum NF54 infections over 644 days.

The germline V and J ends were trimmed by 5 bases and 0 bases, with 16 bases remaining between them. The CDR3 is made up of 16 amino acids. Germline values: CDR1 TSWWSYY, CDR2 QGS. TCRdb fed the multiplex PCR reads to CATT. Seen here are around 86,000 delta-chain clones, 1.4% observed once, and the top ten hold under 10%. This receptor was identified in a pool of human donors (malaria-infected and uninfected, not separated). This rearrangement joins TRDV1 to TRDJ1; D is unclear. Sequences were obtained from gamma-delta T cells from blood. CDR3 sequence: CALGIEQPAYTDKLIF. CDR3 sequence (DNA): TGTGCTCTTGGGATCGAGCAGCCCGCATACACCGATAAACTCATCTTT.